This record looks at one T cell receptor (beta chain) sequence and its context. No antigen is known for it. These data originate in a study of T cell responses to AZD1222 COVID-19 vaccine. Germline V CDR1 and CDR2: WNHNN, SYGVQD (reference sequence). The V end lost 0 bases, the J end lost 5 bases, and 16 bases lay between the germline ends. The CDR3 contains 17 residues. Whole-study findings and limits: With dominance at 160-218 and 743-854, vaccine-associated CD4 TCRs spanned spike. Samples come after the peak T cell response, not at day 14.

Sequencing was performed with immunoSEQ multiplex PCR; in TCRdb, only in-frame clones are kept and a portion is missing. The repertoire holds 95,000 or so clones, with nearly 90% as singletons. The sequence was obtained from an adult in good health. The genes are TRBV10-1 and TRBJ2-2; weak D call: TRBD2 (6 bases). Specimen: peripheral blood, collected on day 0 of AZD1222 vaccination. The DNA of the CDR3 is TGCGCCAGCAGTGAGTCGGCTCTGACTAGAGGTACCGGGGAGCTGTTTTTT. Translation: CASSESALTRGTGELFF.